This TCR beta chain was sequenced in a study of T cells expressing NK-cell markers. About the research overall: Seven of the eight sequenced donors were classified as HCMV-seropositive, and one was classified as seronegative.

CDR1 SGHVS and CDR2 FNYEAQ come from the germline V gene. The CDR3 totals 19 residues. What made the TCR beta cDNA was 5'RACE template switching with UMIs. One entry per CDR3 protein, without DNA, is what TCRdb gives after re-calling the 5' RACE reads. The repertoire table contains approximately 550,000 distinct CDR3 sequences. Sample: blood T cells: a sorted CD56 or NKG2C T cell subset, CD4+ or CD8+ T cells, or bulk PBMC T cells (not recorded which). This TCR was sampled from a man between 18 and 29 years old in good health. This sequence joins TRBV7-6 and TRBJ2-6; TCRdb's D call, TRBD1, is unchecked because there is no DNA. CDR3 sequence reads: CASSPQRQGSSSGANVLTF.